The present TCR beta chain was sequenced within a study of blood T cell repertoires in COVID-19. As for the study in general: COVID-19 samples, acute and convalescent, were from the United States, Italy and Spain. PBMCs, B-cell-depleted T cells, or T cells provided the cDNA or gDNA that made up the material.

V was pared by 2 bases and J by 10 bases, with 4 bases of the junction left unmatched. This CDR3 has 15 amino acids. CDR1 is LGHDT and CDR2 is YNNKEL in the germline V gene (reference sequence). Under the authors' procedure: It was from reference gene primer amplification that nucleated cell counts were estimated. Data came from immunoSEQ multiplex PCR; TCRdb stores just in-frame clones and leaves some out. That table is the source of V, J and clone size, and D and trimming were worked out from the DNA. Of roughly 68,000 clones in the sample, around four fifths were seen once. The source of this sequence is a woman aged 50 to 60 with acute or convalescent COVID-19. The chain is built from TRBV3-1 (or the pseudogene TRBV3-2) and TRBJ1-6; the match to TRBD1 covers 11 bases. Source material: peripheral blood. CDR3 sequence reads: CASSQSRDRGSPLHF. CDR3 sequence (DNA): TGTGCCAGCAGCCAATCCCGGGACAGGGGGTCACCCCTCCACTTT.